This T cell receptor (beta chain) was found in a study of molecular identifiers for immune sequencing clone quantification. This clonotype was seen at least ten times. Looked up from germline, CDR1 is LNHDA and CDR2 is SQIVND (reference sequence). The V and J ends lost 3 bases and 8 bases, in that order; junction bases with no gene match: 8. CDR3 length: 15 amino acids. Bulk TCR libraries used previously described methods and listed TCR primers. TCRdb re-called the PCR reads with MiXCR, one entry per CDR3 protein. The sample holds 550,000 to 750,000 distinct CDR3 sequences; 20% are singletons and the top ten take roughly 0.85%. CD8+CD4-CCR7+CD45RA+ cells were sorted as naive CD8 T cells.

Source material: naive CD8+ T cells from blood, with Jurkat cell RNA spiked in. Subset: FACS-sorted CD8+CD4-CCR7+CD45RA+ naive T cells. The receptor's source is a human donor in good health. Some libraries in this study had Jurkat cell RNA spiked in. The chain links TRBV19 to TRBJ1-4, with 8 nucleotides matching TRBD1. CDR3 DNA: TGTGCCAGTAGTATCTGGACAGGGCTAAACGAAAAACTGTTTTTT. It yields the protein CASSIWTGLNEKLFF.